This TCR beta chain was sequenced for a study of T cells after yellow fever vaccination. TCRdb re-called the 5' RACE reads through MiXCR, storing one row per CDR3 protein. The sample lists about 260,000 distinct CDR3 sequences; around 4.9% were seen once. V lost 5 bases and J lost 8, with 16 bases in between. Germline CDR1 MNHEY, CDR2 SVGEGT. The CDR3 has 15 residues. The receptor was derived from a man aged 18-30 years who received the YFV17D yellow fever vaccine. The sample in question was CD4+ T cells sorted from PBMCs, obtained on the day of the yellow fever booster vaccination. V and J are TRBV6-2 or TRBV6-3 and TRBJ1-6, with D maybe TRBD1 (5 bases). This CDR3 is CASSKQAVLHSPLHF. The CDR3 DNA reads TGTGCCAGCAGTAAACAGGCGGTTCTACATTCACCCCTCCACTTT.